This TCR beta chain was sequenced for a study of response to subunit inactivated influenza vaccine. General study findings and limits: The authors proposed limited new T cell recruitment per seasonal influenza vaccination.

This CDR3 spans 14 amino acids. Trimming cost V 3 bases and J 5 bases; bases outside gene matches: 4. This clonotype showed up just a few times. No antigen is known for it. TCRdb used MiXCR to reprocess the RT-PCR reads, holding one entry per CDR3 protein. The data contain 650,000 to 800,000 distinct CDR3 sequences, approximately 17% of them singletons. The chain is built from TRBV12-3 or TRBV12-4 and TRBJ1-5; 7 bases agree with TRBD1. The receptor was isolated from a man in his forties or fifties who received an inactivated influenza vaccine. The sample consisted of PBMCs from blood, taken roughly 5 days after vaccination. CDR3: CASSLQGVDQPQHF. For the CDR3, the DNA is TGTGCCAGCAGTTTGCAGGGGGTAGATCAGCCCCAGCATTTT.